Below, 15 T cell receptor beta chains from the same sample are listed, as sequenced in a study of T cells after yellow fever vaccination. TCRdb recomputed calls from the 5' RACE reads with MiXCR, one row per CDR3 protein. The sample lists 500,000 to 650,000 distinct CDR3 sequences; roughly a sixth were seen once. Specimen: PBMCs, collected roughly 5 days after the first yellow fever vaccination. These TCRs come from a man between 18 and 29 years old who received the YFV17D yellow fever vaccine.

A single count supports this clonotype. The V gene is TRBV12-3 or TRBV12-4, the J gene TRBJ2-3; no clear D gene. V shed 3 bases and J shed 5 bases, with 15 bases lying between them. The CDR3 length is 15 residues. The CDR3 DNA reads as TGTGCCAGCAGTTTGTGGGCCTCCCGAGGAGATACGCAGTATTTT. Translating it yields CASSLWASRGDTQYF.

This clonotype appeared a few times. This chain links TRBV7-9 with TRBJ2-7, with no clear D. Germline lookup yields CDR1 SEHNR and CDR2 FQNEAQ (reference sequence). V shed 1 base and J shed 3 bases, with 7 bases lying between them. This CDR3 has 13 residues. The CDR3 region is CASSLEGFYEQYV. In DNA, the CDR3 is TGTGCCAGCAGCTTAGAGGGTTTCTACGAGCAGTACGTC.

This clonotype has more than one count but fewer than ten. The chain carries TRBV23-1 and TRBJ2-1; 10 nucleotides line up with TRBD1. TRBV23-1 is an ORF, and what it does is uncertain. Trimming at V came to 6 bases and at J to 8 bases, leaving 13 bases not matched to a gene. The CDR3 covers 16 residues. CDR3: CASRIWDRGLGDEQFF. CDR3 bases: TGCGCCAGCAGGATCTGGGACAGGGGCCTAGGGGATGAGCAGTTCTTC.

The sample holds a few counts of this clonotype. This chain joins TRBV19 and TRBJ2-2; 10 nucleotides match TRBD1. Germline V lookup: CDR1 LNHDA, CDR2 SQIVND (reference sequence). Unmatched junction bases numbered 8, after V lost 7 bases and J lost 6 bases. The CDR3 has 15 amino acids. DNA of the CDR3: TGTGCCAGTATCCGGGGACAGGGGAGGGCCGGGGAGCTGTTTTTT. It codes for CASIRGQGRAGELFF. Complete variable domain (other parts from reference TRBV19 and TRBJ2-2): DGGITQSPKYLFRKEGQNVTLSCEQNLNHDAMYWYRQDPGQGLRLIYYSQIVNDFQKGDIAEGYSVSREKKESFPLTVTSAQKNPTAFYLCASIRGQGRAGELFFGEGSRLTVL.

The V call is TRBV4-1, the J call TRBJ1-1, with TRBD1 matching over 8 bases. This CDR3 comprises 13 residues. V shed 4 bases, J shed 9 bases, and the junction held 7 bases outside the gene matches. Germline CDR1 reads MGHRA; CDR2 reads YSYEKL. CDR3 sequence (DNA): TGCGCCAGCAGCCCCACAGGGGGAAAAAAAGCTTTCTTT. It encodes CASSPTGGKKAFF.

This clonotype has just a few counts. The chain couples TRBV10-3 to TRBJ1-3; D gene uncertain. V was pared by 10 bases and J by 3 bases, with 19 bases between. Per germline, CDR1 ENHRY and CDR2 SYGVKD. The CDR3 has 15 residues. DNA of the CDR3: TGTGCCAGCCTTCGAGGAGAATCGGGTGGAAACACCATATATTTT. It codes for CASLRGESGGNTIYF.

This clonotype was detected many times. This chain uses TRBV5-1 with TRBJ2-7, with TRBD1 matching over 12 bases. V lost 4 bases, J lost 5 bases, and 4 bases stayed unmatched. The length of the CDR3 is 14 residues. Germline V gene lookup returns CDR1 SGHRS and CDR2 YFSETQ. Here the CDR3 DNA reads TGCGCCAGCAGCGTCGGGACAGGGGGCAACGAGCAGTACTTC. Protein sequence: CASSVGTGGNEQYF.

The J gene is TRBJ2-1, the V gene TRBV7-9, with 14 bases matching TRBD2. The CDR3 is 16 residues long. The V and J ends lost 5 bases and 8 bases, in that order; junction bases with no gene match: 8. Germline-derived CDR1 and CDR2 are SEHNR and FQNEAQ (reference sequence). The CDR3 coding sequence is TGTGCCAGCAGCGGCAGACTAGCGGGGGGGTCCTATGAGCAGTTCTTC. This gives the protein CASSGRLAGGSYEQFF.

This rearrangement joins TRBV7-2 to TRBJ1-2; 10 bases line up with TRBD1. V was clipped by 1 base and J by 2 bases; unmatched bases: 4. Germline V lookup: CDR1 SGHTA, CDR2 FQGNSA. The CDR3 is made up of 16 amino acids. The DNA for the CDR3 is TGTGCCAGCAGCTTAGAAGGACAGGGGGGGAACTATGGCTACACCTTC. Translated, it gives CASSLEGQGGNYGYTF. The full variable domain, its missing parts supplied by reference TRBV7-2 and TRBJ1-2, is GAGVSQSPSNKVTEKGKDVELRCDPISGHTALYWYRQSLGQGLEFLIYFQGNSAPDKSGLPSDRFSAERTGGSVSTLTIQRTQQEDSAVYLCASSLEGQGGNYGYTFGSGTRLTVV.

At least ten counts were recorded for this clonotype. The chain couples TRBV12-3 or TRBV12-4 to TRBJ2-7; 7 bases agree with TRBD1. Trimming cost V 0 bases and J 4 bases; bases outside gene matches: 3. The CDR3 loop spans 14 amino acids. The chain's CDR3 is CASSLAGQIYEQYV. The CDR3 DNA is TGTGCCAGCAGTTTAGCGGGACAGATATACGAGCAGTACGTC.

This clonotype has a handful of counts. V and J are TRBV4-2 and TRBJ2-3; D is unresolved. CDR1 is LGHNA and CDR2 is YNFKEQ in the germline V gene. Trimming shortened V by 1 base and J by 3 bases, and 17 bases separated the two germline ends. The CDR3 is 17 amino acids. The CDR3 loop is CASSQGWARGKTDTQYF. The CDR3 DNA is TGTGCCAGCAGCCAAGGTTGGGCGCGCGGAAAGACAGATACGCAGTATTTT.

This clonotype was found a few times. The V and J genes are TRBV5-1 and TRBJ2-3; 10 bases match TRBD1. The CDR3 loop spans 15 amino acids. Germline trimming cut 4 bases from V and 5 bases from J; bases unmatched to any gene: 7. CDR1 is SGHRS and CDR2 is YFSETQ in the germline V gene. CDR3 nucleotide sequence: TGCGCCAGCAGCCGCTGGGGACAGGGGAAAGATACGCAGTATTTT. Protein: CASSRWGQGKDTQYF. Drawing the rest from reference TRBV5-1 and TRBJ2-3, the complete variable domain is KAGVTQTPRYLIKTRGQQVTLSCSPISGHRSVSWYQQTPGQGLQFLFEYFSETQRNKGNFPGRFSGRQFSNSRSEMNVSTLELGDSALYLCASSRWGQGKDTQYFGPGTRLTVL.

This chain joins TRBV20-1 and TRBJ1-1, with D perhaps TRBD1 (6 bases). Germline V gene data show CDR1 as DFQATT and CDR2 as SNEGSKA (reference sequence). V lost 3 bases and J 2 bases, leaving 13 bases between the germline ends. CDR3 length: 14 residues. CDR3 coding DNA: TGCAGTGCTAGCCAGACAGGACTAAACACTGAAGCTTTCTTT. Protein: CSASQTGLNTEAFF.

The rearrangement uses TRBV7-9 and TRBJ2-1; 11 bases align to TRBD2. CDR1 SEHNR and CDR2 FQNEAQ come from the germline V gene (reference sequence). The junction had 2 bases not matched to a gene; V was cut back by 1 base and J by 6 bases. The CDR3 totals 15 residues. The CDR3: CASSLVTSGGNEQFF. In nucleotides, the CDR3 is TGTGCCAGCAGCTTAGTAACTAGCGGGGGCAATGAGCAGTTCTTC.

The genes are TRBV7-2 and TRBJ2-5; D unresolved. The V and J ends lost 2 bases and 4 bases respectively, with 5 bases between them. Germline lookup yields CDR1 SGHTA and CDR2 FQGNSA. This CDR3 has 12 amino acids. CDR3 loop: CASSLIPETQYF. In DNA form, the CDR3 reads TGTGCCAGCAGCTTAATTCCAGAGACCCAGTACTTC.